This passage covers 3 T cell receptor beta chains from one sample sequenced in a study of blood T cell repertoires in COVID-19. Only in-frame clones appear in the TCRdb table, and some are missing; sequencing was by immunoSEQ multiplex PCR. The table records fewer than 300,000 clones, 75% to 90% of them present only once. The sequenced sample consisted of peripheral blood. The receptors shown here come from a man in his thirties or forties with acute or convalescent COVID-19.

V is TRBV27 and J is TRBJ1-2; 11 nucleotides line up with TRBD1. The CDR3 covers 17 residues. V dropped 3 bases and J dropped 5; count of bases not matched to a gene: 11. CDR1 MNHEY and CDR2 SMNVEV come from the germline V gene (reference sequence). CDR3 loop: CASSFQPGQGARYGYTF. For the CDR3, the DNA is TGTGCCAGCAGTTTTCAACCCGGACAGGGGGCCCGTTATGGCTACACCTTC.

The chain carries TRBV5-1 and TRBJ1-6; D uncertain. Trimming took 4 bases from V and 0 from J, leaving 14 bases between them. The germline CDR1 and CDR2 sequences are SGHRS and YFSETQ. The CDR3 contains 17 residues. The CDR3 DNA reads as TGCGCCAGCAGCCGGGATCCAGTCGGCTCCTATAATTCACCCCTCCACTTT. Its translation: CASSRDPVGSYNSPLHF. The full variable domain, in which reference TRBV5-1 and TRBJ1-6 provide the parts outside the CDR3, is KAGVTQTPRYLIKTRGQQVTLSCSPISGHRSVSWYQQTPGQGLQFLFEYFSETQRNKGNFPGRFSGRQFSNSRSEMNVSTLELGDSALYLCASSRDPVGSYNSPLHFGNGTRLTVT.

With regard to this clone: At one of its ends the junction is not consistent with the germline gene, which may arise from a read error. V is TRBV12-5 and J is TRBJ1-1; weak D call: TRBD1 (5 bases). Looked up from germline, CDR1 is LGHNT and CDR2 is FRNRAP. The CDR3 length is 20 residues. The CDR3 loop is CASALGPLRGEGPTNTEAFF. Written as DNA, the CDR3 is TGTGCTAGTGCTTTGGGTCCCTTACGAGGGGAGGGTCCGACGAACACTGAAGCTTTCTTT. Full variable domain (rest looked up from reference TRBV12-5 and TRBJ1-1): DARVTQTPRHKVTEMGQEVTMRCQPILGHNTVFWYRQTMMQGLELLAYFRNRAPLDDSGMPKDRFSAEMPDATLATLKIQPSEPRDSAVYFCASALGPLRGEGPTNTEAFFGQGTRLTVV.